This T cell receptor (beta chain) appears in the sequencing data of a study of cytotoxic CD8 clonotypes in ibrutinib-treated CLL. Study at large: Mean per-sample yields comprised around 250,000 productive templates and roughly 86,000 productive rearrangements.

Using immunoSEQ multiplex PCR, the repertoire was profiled, and TCRdb retains in-frame clones only, with some absent. The table includes more than 200,000 clones, roughly three quarters detected once. For this clone: What it recognizes is unknown.

The J segment lost 3 bases and the V segment lost 6 bases, leaving 9 bases of the junction unmatched. Germline V gene lookup returns CDR1 MNHGY and CDR2 SVAAGI. This CDR3 has 16 residues. Study conclusions and caveats: Sampling of sustained-remission and progressing patients occurred at differing times. Clonality went higher at ibrutinib response and then dropped back toward baseline at progression.

The source of this sequence is a human donor with chronic lymphocytic leukemia. This sequence joins TRBV6-9 and TRBJ2-1, with 9 bases matching TRBD1. Sequencing used PBMCs, obtained after 12 months of ibrutinib treatment. Here the CDR3 DNA reads TGTGCCAGCAGGGGAGTTACAGGGGGCTACTACAATGAGCAGTTCTTC. Protein: CASRGVTGGYYNEQFF.